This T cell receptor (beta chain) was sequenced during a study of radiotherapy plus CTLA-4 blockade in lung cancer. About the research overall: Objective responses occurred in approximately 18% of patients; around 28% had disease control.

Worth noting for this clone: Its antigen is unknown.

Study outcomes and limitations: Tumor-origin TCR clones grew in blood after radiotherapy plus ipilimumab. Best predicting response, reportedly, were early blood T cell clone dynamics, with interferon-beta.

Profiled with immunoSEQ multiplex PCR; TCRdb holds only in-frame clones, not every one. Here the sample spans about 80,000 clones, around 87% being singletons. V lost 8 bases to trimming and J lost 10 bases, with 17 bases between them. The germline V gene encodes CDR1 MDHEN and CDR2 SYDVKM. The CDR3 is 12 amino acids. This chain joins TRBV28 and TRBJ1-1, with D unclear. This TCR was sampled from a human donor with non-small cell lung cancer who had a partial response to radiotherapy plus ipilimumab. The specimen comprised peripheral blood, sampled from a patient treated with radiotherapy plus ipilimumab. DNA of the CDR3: TGTGCCAGCTCCCTGGGCCGGTTGGGAGCTTTCTTT. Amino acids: CASSLGRLGAFF. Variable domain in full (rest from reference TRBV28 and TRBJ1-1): DVKVTQSSRYLVKRTGEKVFLECVQDMDHENMFWYRQDPGLGLRLIYFSYDVKMKEKGDIPEGYSVSREKKERFSLILESASTNQTSMYLCASSLGRLGAFFGQGTRLTVV.